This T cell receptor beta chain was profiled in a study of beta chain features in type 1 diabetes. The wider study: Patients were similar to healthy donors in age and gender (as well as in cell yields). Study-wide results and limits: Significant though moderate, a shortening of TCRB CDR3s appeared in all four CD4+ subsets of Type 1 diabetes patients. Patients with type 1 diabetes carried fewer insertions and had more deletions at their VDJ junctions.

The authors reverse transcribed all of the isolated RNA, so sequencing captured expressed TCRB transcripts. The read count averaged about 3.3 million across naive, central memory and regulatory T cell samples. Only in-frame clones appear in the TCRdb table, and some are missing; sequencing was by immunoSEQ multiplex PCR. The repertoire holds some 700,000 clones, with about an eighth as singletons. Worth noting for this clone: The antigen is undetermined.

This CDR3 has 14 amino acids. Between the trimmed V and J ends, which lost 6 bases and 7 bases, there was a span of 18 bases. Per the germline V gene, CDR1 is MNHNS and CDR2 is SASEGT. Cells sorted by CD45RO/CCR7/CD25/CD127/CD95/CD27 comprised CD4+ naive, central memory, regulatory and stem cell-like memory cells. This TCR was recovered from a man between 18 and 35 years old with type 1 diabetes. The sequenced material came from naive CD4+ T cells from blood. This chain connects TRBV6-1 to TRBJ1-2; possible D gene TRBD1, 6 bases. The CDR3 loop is CASSLATGTGGYTF. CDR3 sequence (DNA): TGTGCCAGCAGCCTAGCGACAGGTACCGGTGGCTACACCTTC.